A selection of T cell receptor beta chains follows, all from one sample in a study of T cells in Graves' hyperthyroidism and ophthalmopathy. TCRdb itself ran the multiplex PCR reads through MiXCR, one entry per CDR3 protein. The sample lists 350,000 to 400,000 distinct CDR3 sequences, 14% to 15% occurring once. Input material: blood. Source of these receptors: a woman aged 25 to 39 with Graves' hyperthyroidism. Both conserved end residues are part of each CDR3. Each record gives: CDR3 protein, CDR3 DNA, V gene, clone size, D gene, J gene. D genes are given only for firm matches. Clone size appears in some rows only: once, few, many, or a class for an expanded clone.

CDR3 protein: CASSLAGQGWHEQYF; CDR3 DNA: TGTGCCAGCAGTTTAGCCGGACAGGGATGGCACGAGCAGTACTTC; V gene: TRBV12-3/TRBV12-4; clone size: many; D gene: TRBD1; J gene: TRBJ2-7
CDR3 protein: CASSPRTSGQMARERETQYF; CDR3 DNA: TGTGCCAGCAGTCCCCGGACTAGCGGCCAAATGGCCCGCGAGCGAGAGACCCAGTACTTC; V gene: TRBV12-3/TRBV12-4; clone size: few; D gene: TRBD2; J gene: TRBJ2-5
CDR3 protein: CASSLEGSNTGELFF; CDR3 DNA: TGCGCCAGCAGCTTGGAGGGTTCGAACACCGGGGAGCTGTTTTTT; V gene: TRBV5-1; clone size: few; D gene: -; J gene: TRBJ2-2
CDR3 protein: CASSIGPYEQYF; CDR3 DNA: TGTGCCAGCAGTATAGGGCCCTACGAGCAGTACTTC; V gene: TRBV6-1; clone size: few; D gene: -; J gene: TRBJ2-7
CDR3 protein: CSVRLIGADTQYF; CDR3 DNA: TGCAGCGTCCGCCTAATAGGGGCAGATACGCAGTATTTT; V gene: TRBV29-1; clone size: few; D gene: -; J gene: TRBJ2-3
CDR3 protein: CASSLGRDDEKLFF; CDR3 DNA: TGTGCCAGCAGCTTAGGCAGGGATGATGAAAAACTGTTTTTT; V gene: TRBV11-2; clone size: few; D gene: -; J gene: TRBJ1-4
CDR3 protein: CASSPAGANEQFF; CDR3 DNA: TGTGCCAGCTCACCAGCGGGAGCCAATGAGCAGTTCTTC; V gene: TRBV18; clone size: many; D gene: TRBD2; J gene: TRBJ2-1
CDR3 protein: CASLRDLSSYEQYF; CDR3 DNA: TGTGCCAGCCTCCGGGACTTGAGCTCCTACGAGCAGTACTTC; V gene: TRBV12-3/TRBV12-4; clone size: many; D gene: -; J gene: TRBJ2-7
CDR3 protein: CASSLSGDSSYNEQFF; CDR3 DNA: TGCGCCAGCAGCTTGTCAGGTGATAGCTCCTACAATGAGCAGTTCTTC; V gene: TRBV5-1; clone size: many; D gene: -; J gene: TRBJ2-1
CDR3 protein: CASSLKEEGFERDPPYGYTF; CDR3 DNA: TGTGCCAGCAGCTTAAAGGAGGAAGGTTTCGAGAGAGACCCCCCCTATGGCTACACCTTC; V gene: TRBV7-3; clone size: many; D gene: -; J gene: TRBJ1-2
CDR3 protein: CASSVKPGLGTQYF; CDR3 DNA: TGTGCCAGCAGCGTGAAGCCGGGCCTCGGGACCCAGTACTTC; V gene: TRBV7-9; clone size: few; D gene: -; J gene: TRBJ2-5
CDR3 protein: CASSLTWGRVDQETQYF; CDR3 DNA: TGTGCCAGCAGCCTCACCTGGGGGCGGGTGGATCAAGAGACCCAGTACTTC; V gene: TRBV3-1; clone size: many; D gene: -; J gene: TRBJ2-5
CDR3 protein: CATSQGNIQYF; CDR3 DNA: TGTGCCACCAGTCAGGGGAACATTCAGTACTTC; V gene: TRBV24-1; clone size: few; D gene: -; J gene: TRBJ2-4
CDR3 protein: CASSPFGRDLTYEQYF; CDR3 DNA: TGTGCCAGCAGCCCCTTTGGCCGGGACTTGACCTACGAGCAGTACTTC; V gene: TRBV6-2/TRBV6-3; clone size: many; D gene: -; J gene: TRBJ2-7
CDR3 protein: CASSPSYEQYF; CDR3 DNA: TGTGCCAGCTCACCCTCCTACGAGCAGTACTTC; V gene: TRBV12-3/TRBV12-4; clone size: many; D gene: -; J gene: TRBJ2-7
CDR3 protein: CASRPQVNTEAFF; CDR3 DNA: TGTGCCAGCAGACCGCAGGTGAACACTGAAGCTTTCTTT; V gene: TRBV2; clone size: many; D gene: -; J gene: TRBJ1-1
CDR3 protein: CASSEVQPANTGELFF; CDR3 DNA: TGTGCCAGCAGTGAAGTTCAACCCGCGAACACCGGGGAGCTGTTTTTT; V gene: TRBV2; clone size: few; D gene: -; J gene: TRBJ2-2
CDR3 protein: CSAPEPGTGGTQPQHF; CDR3 DNA: TGCAGTGCTCCAGAGCCCGGGACAGGGGGCACTCAGCCCCAGCATTTT; V gene: TRBV20-1; clone size: few; D gene: TRBD1; J gene: TRBJ1-5
CDR3 protein: CASSWDRGNEQYF; CDR3 DNA: TGTGCCAGCAGCTGGGACAGGGGGAACGAGCAGTACTTC; V gene: TRBV11-2; clone size: -; D gene: TRBD1; J gene: TRBJ2-7
CDR3 protein: CATSRGLTRGFQETQYF; CDR3 DNA: TGTGCCACCAGCAGAGGTCTAACCAGGGGGTTCCAAGAGACCCAGTACTTC; V gene: TRBV15; clone size: few; D gene: TRBD1; J gene: TRBJ2-5
CDR3 protein: CASSEGLAGVETQYF; CDR3 DNA: TGTGCCAGCTCGGAGGGACTAGCGGGAGTCGAGACCCAGTACTTC; V gene: TRBV18; clone size: few; D gene: TRBD2; J gene: TRBJ2-5
CDR3 protein: CASSFYGTGEEAFF; CDR3 DNA: TGTGCCAGCAGCTTTTACGGGACAGGGGAGGAAGCTTTCTTT; V gene: TRBV7-9; clone size: -; D gene: TRBD1; J gene: TRBJ1-1
CDR3 protein: CASSPPYGTSGRVYEQYF; CDR3 DNA: TGTGCCAGCAGCCCCCCGTACGGGACTAGCGGGAGGGTCTACGAGCAGTACTTC; V gene: TRBV7-2; clone size: -; D gene: TRBD2; J gene: TRBJ2-7
CDR3 protein: CASSSPPSGRAEQFF; CDR3 DNA: TGTGCCAGCAGTTCCCCGCCTAGCGGGAGGGCAGAGCAGTTCTTC; V gene: TRBV28; clone size: many; D gene: TRBD2; J gene: TRBJ2-1
CDR3 protein: CASSYSGKETQYF; CDR3 DNA: TGTGCCAGCAGCTATAGCGGGAAAGAGACCCAGTACTTC; V gene: TRBV9; clone size: few; D gene: TRBD2; J gene: TRBJ2-5
CDR3 protein: CASSPQQGLPTDTQYF; CDR3 DNA: TGTGCCAGCTCACCACAACAGGGACTACCCACAGATACGCAGTATTTT; V gene: TRBV18; clone size: many; D gene: -; J gene: TRBJ2-3
CDR3 protein: CSARDSAGASYEQYF; CDR3 DNA: TGCAGTGCTAGAGATAGCGCGGGAGCCTCCTACGAGCAGTACTTC; V gene: TRBV20-1; clone size: -; D gene: TRBD2; J gene: TRBJ2-7
CDR3 protein: CASSYSSGRASGGSYEQYF; CDR3 DNA: TGTGCCAGCAGTTACTCAAGCGGGAGGGCTTCAGGGGGCTCCTACGAGCAGTACTTC; V gene: TRBV6-6; clone size: many; D gene: TRBD2; J gene: TRBJ2-7
CDR3 protein: CASSGGLAGGPWEQFF; CDR3 DNA: TGTGCCAGCAGCGGTGGACTAGCGGGAGGGCCGTGGGAGCAGTTCTTC; V gene: TRBV2; clone size: few; D gene: TRBD2; J gene: TRBJ2-1
CDR3 protein: CASSPGVLPGNTIYF; CDR3 DNA: TGTGCCAGCAGCCCGGGGGTGTTACCTGGAAACACCATATATTTT; V gene: TRBV3-1; clone size: few; D gene: -; J gene: TRBJ1-3
CDR3 protein: CASSMSAGDHSYNEQFF; CDR3 DNA: TGTGCCAGCAGTATGAGTGCAGGAGACCACTCCTACAATGAGCAGTTCTTC; V gene: TRBV27; clone size: many; D gene: -; J gene: TRBJ2-1
CDR3 protein: CASSLFLGQQFF; CDR3 DNA: TGTGCCAGCAGTTTATTTCTGGGACAGCAGTTCTTC; V gene: TRBV27; clone size: many; D gene: -; J gene: TRBJ2-1
CDR3 protein: CAWTKNRGATEAFF; CDR3 DNA: TGTGCCTGGACCAAAAACAGGGGGGCCACTGAAGCTTTCTTT; V gene: TRBV30; clone size: many; D gene: TRBD1; J gene: TRBJ1-1
CDR3 protein: CASSAGQGVYEQYF; CDR3 DNA: TGCGCCAGCAGTGCGGGACAGGGGGTGTACGAGCAGTACTTC; V gene: TRBV5-1; clone size: -; D gene: TRBD1; J gene: TRBJ2-7
CDR3 protein: CSARGTGGRNEQFF; CDR3 DNA: TGCAGTGCGAGGGGGACAGGGGGCAGGAATGAGCAGTTCTTC; V gene: TRBV20-1; clone size: many; D gene: TRBD1; J gene: TRBJ2-1
CDR3 protein: CASSQDGGGTAYEQYF; CDR3 DNA: TGCGCCAGCAGCCAAGATGGGGGGGGGACCGCCTACGAGCAGTACTTC; V gene: TRBV4-1; clone size: many; D gene: TRBD2; J gene: TRBJ2-7
CDR3 protein: CASSHGPEGAYEQYF; CDR3 DNA: TGCGCCAGCAGCCATGGACCGGAGGGGGCCTACGAGCAGTACTTC; V gene: TRBV4-1; clone size: many; D gene: -; J gene: TRBJ2-7
CDR3 protein: CASSPPRLAGYNEQFF; CDR3 DNA: TGTGCCAGCTCACCCCCTAGACTAGCGGGCTACAATGAGCAGTTCTTC; V gene: TRBV18; clone size: many; D gene: TRBD2; J gene: TRBJ2-1
CDR3 protein: CATSDPRGGLSNQPQHF; CDR3 DNA: TGTGCCACCAGCGATCCCCGGGGAGGGCTTAGCAATCAGCCCCAGCATTTT; V gene: TRBV15; clone size: many; D gene: -; J gene: TRBJ1-5
CDR3 protein: CSARVGGGNTEAFF; CDR3 DNA: TGCAGTGCTAGAGTAGGGGGGGGCAACACTGAAGCTTTCTTT; V gene: TRBV20-1; clone size: many; D gene: -; J gene: TRBJ1-1
CDR3 protein: CASSLGTDVSPLHF; CDR3 DNA: TGTGCCAGCAGCTTAGGGACCGACGTTTCACCCCTCCACTTT; V gene: TRBV7-2; clone size: few; D gene: -; J gene: TRBJ1-6
CDR3 protein: CASGQGATTEAFF; CDR3 DNA: TGCGCCAGCGGACAGGGGGCGACCACTGAAGCTTTCTTT; V gene: TRBV5-1; clone size: -; D gene: TRBD1; J gene: TRBJ1-1
CDR3 protein: CATSRVATGYNEQFF; CDR3 DNA: TGTGCCACCAGCAGAGTGGCGACAGGTTACAATGAGCAGTTCTTC; V gene: TRBV15; clone size: -; D gene: -; J gene: TRBJ2-1
CDR3 protein: CSARGLLTSGRYNEQFF; CDR3 DNA: TGCAGTGCTAGAGGGTTATTGACTAGCGGGAGGTACAATGAGCAGTTCTTC; V gene: TRBV20-1; clone size: few; D gene: TRBD2; J gene: TRBJ2-1
CDR3 protein: CASSDATLAGGNIQYF; CDR3 DNA: TGTGCCAGCAGTGACGCAACCCTAGCGGGAGGAAACATTCAGTACTTC; V gene: TRBV6-1; clone size: many; D gene: TRBD2; J gene: TRBJ2-4
CDR3 protein: CASSTGTGYYNEQFF; CDR3 DNA: TGTGCCAGCAGCACCGGGACAGGATACTACAATGAGCAGTTCTTC; V gene: TRBV27; clone size: -; D gene: TRBD1; J gene: TRBJ2-1
CDR3 protein: CASSQAGTSVYEQYF; CDR3 DNA: TGTGCCAGCAGCCAAGCTGGGACTAGCGTATACGAGCAGTACTTC; V gene: TRBV3-1; clone size: many; D gene: TRBD2; J gene: TRBJ2-7
CDR3 protein: CASSPPGQGNAEQYF; CDR3 DNA: TGTGCCAGCTCACCACCGGGACAAGGGAACGCCGAGCAGTACTTC; V gene: TRBV18; clone size: many; D gene: -; J gene: TRBJ2-7